This T cell receptor beta chain was documented in a study of neoadjuvant anti-PD-1 for oral cavity cancer. Time point defined: after neoadjuvant nivolumab, at surgical resection. This CDR3 has 13 residues. Profiling relied on immunoSEQ multiplex PCR, and the TCRdb table lists in-frame clones only, not all of them. The sample holds 33,000 or so clones, almost 80% seen once. The source of this sequence is a person aged 35-79 years with oral cavity squamous cell carcinoma. The input for sequencing was PBMCs, taken after nivolumab (anti-PD-1) treatment. This chain connects TRBV21-1 to TRBJ1-2. TRBV21-1 counts as a pseudogene. In DNA form, the CDR3 reads TGTGCCAGCAGCAAAGGTCGAATCCATGGCTACACCTTC. It specifies CASSKGRIHGYTF.